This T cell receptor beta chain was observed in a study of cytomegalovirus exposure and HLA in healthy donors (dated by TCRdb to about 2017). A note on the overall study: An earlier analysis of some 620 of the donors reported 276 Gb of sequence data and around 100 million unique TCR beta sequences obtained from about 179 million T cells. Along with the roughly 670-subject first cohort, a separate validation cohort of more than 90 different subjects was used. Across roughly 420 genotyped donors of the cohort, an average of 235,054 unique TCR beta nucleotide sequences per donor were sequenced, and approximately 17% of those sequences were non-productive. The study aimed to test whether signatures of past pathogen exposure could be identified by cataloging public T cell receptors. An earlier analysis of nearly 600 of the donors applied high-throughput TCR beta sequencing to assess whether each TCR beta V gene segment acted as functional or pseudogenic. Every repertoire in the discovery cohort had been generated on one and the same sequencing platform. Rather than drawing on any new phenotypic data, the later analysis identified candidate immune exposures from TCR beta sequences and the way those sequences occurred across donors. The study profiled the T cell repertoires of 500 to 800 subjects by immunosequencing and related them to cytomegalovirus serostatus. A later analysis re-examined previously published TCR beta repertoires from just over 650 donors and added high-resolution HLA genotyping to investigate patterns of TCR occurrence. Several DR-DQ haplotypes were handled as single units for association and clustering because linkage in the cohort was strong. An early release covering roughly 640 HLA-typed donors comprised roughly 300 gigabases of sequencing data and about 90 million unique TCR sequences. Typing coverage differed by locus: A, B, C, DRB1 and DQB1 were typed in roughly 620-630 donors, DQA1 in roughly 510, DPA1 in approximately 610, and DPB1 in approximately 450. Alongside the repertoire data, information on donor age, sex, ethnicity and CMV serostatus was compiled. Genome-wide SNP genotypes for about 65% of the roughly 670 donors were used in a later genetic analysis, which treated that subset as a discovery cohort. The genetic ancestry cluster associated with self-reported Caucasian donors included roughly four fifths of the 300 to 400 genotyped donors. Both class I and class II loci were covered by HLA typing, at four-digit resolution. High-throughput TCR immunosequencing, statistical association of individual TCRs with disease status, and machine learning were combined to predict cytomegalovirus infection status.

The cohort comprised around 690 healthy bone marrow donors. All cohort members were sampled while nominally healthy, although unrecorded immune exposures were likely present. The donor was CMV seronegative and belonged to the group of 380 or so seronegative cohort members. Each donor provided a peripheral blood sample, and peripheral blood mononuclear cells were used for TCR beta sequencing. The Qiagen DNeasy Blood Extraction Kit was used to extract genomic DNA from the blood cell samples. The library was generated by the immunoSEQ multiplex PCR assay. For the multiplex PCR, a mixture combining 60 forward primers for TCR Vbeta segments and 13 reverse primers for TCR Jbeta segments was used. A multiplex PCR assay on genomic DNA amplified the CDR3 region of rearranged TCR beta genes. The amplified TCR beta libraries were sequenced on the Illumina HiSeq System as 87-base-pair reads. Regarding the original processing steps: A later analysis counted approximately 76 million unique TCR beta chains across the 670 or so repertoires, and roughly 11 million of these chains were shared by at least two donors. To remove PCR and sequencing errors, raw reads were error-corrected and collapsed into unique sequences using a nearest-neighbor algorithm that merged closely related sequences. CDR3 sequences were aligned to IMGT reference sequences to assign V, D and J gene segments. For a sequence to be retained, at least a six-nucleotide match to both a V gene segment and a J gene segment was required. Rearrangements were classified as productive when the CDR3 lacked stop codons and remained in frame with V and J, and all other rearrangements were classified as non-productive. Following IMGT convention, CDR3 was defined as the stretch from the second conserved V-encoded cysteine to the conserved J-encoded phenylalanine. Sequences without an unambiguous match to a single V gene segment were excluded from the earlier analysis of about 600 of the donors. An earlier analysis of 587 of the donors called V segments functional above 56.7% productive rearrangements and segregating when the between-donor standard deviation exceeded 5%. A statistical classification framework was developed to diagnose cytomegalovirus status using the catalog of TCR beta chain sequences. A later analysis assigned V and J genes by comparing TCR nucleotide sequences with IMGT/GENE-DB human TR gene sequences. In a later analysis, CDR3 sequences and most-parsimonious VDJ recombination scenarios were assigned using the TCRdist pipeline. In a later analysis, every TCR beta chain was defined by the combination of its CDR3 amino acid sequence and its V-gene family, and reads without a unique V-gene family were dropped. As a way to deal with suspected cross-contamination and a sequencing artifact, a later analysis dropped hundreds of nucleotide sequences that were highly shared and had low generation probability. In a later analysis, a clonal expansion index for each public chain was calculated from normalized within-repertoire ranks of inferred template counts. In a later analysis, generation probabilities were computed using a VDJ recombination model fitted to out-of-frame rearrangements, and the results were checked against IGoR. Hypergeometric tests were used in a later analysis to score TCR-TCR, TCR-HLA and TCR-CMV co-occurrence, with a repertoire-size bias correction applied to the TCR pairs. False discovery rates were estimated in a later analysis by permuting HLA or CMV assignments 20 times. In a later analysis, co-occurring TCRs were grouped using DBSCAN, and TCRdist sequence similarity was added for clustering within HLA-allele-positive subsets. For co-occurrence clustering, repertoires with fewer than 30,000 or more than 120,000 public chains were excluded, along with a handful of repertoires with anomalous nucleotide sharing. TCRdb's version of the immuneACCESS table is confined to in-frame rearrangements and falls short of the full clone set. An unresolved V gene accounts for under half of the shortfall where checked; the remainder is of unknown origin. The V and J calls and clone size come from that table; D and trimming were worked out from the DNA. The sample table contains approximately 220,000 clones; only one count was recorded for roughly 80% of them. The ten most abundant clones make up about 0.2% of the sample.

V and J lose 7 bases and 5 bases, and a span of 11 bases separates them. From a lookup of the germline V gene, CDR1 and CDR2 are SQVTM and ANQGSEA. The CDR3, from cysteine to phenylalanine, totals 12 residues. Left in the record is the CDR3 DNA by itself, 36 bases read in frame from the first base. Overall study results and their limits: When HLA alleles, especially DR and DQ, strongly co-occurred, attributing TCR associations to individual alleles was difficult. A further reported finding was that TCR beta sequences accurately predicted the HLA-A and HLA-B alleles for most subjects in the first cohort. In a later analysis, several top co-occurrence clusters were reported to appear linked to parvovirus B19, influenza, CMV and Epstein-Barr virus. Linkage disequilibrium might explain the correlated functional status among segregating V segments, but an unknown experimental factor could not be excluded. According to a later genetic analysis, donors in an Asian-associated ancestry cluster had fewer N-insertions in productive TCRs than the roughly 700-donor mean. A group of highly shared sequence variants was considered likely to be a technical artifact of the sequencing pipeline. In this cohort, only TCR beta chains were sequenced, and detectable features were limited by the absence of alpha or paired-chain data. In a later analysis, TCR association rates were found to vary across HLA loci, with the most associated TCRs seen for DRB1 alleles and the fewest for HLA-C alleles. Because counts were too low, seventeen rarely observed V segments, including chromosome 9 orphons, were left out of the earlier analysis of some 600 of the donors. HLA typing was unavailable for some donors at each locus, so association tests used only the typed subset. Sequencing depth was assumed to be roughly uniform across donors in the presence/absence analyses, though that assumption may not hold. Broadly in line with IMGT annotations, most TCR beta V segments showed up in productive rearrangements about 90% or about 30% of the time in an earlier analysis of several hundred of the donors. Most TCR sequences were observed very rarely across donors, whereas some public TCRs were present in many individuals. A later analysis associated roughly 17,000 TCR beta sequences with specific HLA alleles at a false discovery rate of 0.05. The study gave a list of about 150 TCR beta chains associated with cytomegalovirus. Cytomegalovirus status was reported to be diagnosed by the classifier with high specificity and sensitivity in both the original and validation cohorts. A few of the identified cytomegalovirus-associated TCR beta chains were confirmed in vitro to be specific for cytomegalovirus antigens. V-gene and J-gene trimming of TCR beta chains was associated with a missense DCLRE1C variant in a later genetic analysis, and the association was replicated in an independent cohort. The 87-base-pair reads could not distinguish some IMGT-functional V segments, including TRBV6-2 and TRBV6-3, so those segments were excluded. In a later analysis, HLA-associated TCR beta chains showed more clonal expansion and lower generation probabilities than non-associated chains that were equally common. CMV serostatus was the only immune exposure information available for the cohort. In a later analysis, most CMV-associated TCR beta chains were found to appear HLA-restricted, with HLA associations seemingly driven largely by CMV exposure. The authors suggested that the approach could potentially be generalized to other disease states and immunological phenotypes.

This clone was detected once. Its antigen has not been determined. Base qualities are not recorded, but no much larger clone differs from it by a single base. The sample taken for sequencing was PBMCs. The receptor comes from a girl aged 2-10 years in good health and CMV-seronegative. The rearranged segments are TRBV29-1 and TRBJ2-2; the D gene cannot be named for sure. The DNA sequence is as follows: TGCAGCGCCCTAACACAGACCGGGGAGCTGTTTTTT. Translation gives CSALTQTGELFF.